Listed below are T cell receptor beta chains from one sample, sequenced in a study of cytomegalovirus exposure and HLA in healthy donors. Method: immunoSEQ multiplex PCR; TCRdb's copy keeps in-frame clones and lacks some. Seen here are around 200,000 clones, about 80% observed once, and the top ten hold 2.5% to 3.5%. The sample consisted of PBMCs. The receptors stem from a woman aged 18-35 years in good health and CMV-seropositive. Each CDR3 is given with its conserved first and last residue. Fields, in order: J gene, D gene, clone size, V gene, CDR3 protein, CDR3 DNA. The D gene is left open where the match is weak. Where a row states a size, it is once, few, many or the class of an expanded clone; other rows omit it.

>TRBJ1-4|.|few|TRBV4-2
CASSQDLRGNEKLFF
TGTGCCAGCAGCCAAGATCTTCGGGGAAACGAAAAACTGTTTTTT
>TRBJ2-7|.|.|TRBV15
CATSRDRRREQYF
TGTGCCACCAGCAGAGATCGGCGGCGCGAGCAGTACTTC
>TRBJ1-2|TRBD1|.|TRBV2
CASSGQGINGYTF
TGTGCCAGCAGTGGACAGGGGATCAATGGCTACACCTTC
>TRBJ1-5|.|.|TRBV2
CASSEVYRASQPQHF
TGTGCCAGCAGTGAAGTTTACAGGGCCAGCCAGCCCCAGCATTTT
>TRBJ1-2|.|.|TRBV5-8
CASSPRWEVANYGYTF
TGTGCCAGCAGCCCCCGGTGGGAGGTAGCTAACTATGGCTACACCTTC
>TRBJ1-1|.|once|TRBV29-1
CSVEDVGGVNTEAFF
TGCAGCGTTGAAGATGTAGGGGGGGTGAACACTGAAGCTTTCTTT
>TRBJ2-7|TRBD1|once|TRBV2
CASRTGGIYEQYF
TGTGCCAGCAGGACAGGGGGCATTTACGAGCAGTACTTC
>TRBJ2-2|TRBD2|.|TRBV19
CASRTSGGASGTGELFF
TGTGCCAGCAGGACTAGCGGGGGGGCCTCGGGCACCGGGGAGCTGTTTTTT
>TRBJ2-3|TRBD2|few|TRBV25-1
CASRTSGGADTQYF
TGTGCCAGCAGGACTAGCGGGGGGGCTGATACGCAGTATTTT
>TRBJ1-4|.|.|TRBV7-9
CASSLRGKEKLFF
TGTGCCAGCAGCTTACGGGGGAAAGAAAAACTGTTTTTT
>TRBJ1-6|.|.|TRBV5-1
CASSLRQGSSYNSPLHF
TGCGCCAGCAGCTTGAGGCAGGGCAGTTCCTATAATTCACCCCTCCACTTT
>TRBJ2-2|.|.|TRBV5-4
CASSRQSAGELFF
TGTGCCAGCAGCCGTCAGTCCGCCGGGGAGCTGTTTTTT
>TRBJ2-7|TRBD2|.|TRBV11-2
CASSLAGGLEQYF
TGTGCCAGCAGCTTAGCGGGGGGGTTGGAGCAGTACTTC
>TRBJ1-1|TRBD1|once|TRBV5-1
CASSADRGGGTEAFF
TGCGCCAGCAGCGCAGACAGGGGAGGCGGAACTGAAGCTTTCTTT
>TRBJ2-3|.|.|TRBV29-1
CSVDNRDTQYF
TGCAGCGTAGATAACAGGGATACGCAGTATTTT
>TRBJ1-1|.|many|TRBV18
CASSPAVGPPTEAFF
TGTGCCAGCTCACCTGCGGTGGGTCCACCCACTGAAGCTTTCTTT
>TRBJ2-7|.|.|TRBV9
CASSVAGGSSRGEQYF
TGTGCCAGCAGCGTAGCTGGGGGCTCCTCCCGTGGCGAGCAGTACTTC
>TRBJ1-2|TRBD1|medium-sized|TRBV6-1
CASSEETGGYYGYTF
TGTGCCAGCAGTGAAGAAACAGGGGGCTACTATGGCTACACCTTC
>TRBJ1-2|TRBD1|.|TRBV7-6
CASSPDRAPYGYTF
TGTGCCAGCAGCCCCGACAGGGCTCCCTATGGCTACACCTTC
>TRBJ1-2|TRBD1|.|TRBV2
CASSPRQGRYGYTF
TGTGCCAGCAGTCCGAGACAGGGGAGATATGGCTACACCTTC
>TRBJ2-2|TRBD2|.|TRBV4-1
CASSRLSLAGDLTGELFF
TGCGCCAGCAGCCGCTTATCACTAGCGGGGGACCTCACCGGGGAGCTGTTTTTT
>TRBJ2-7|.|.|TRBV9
CASSVDGPQEQYF
TGTGCCAGCAGCGTCGATGGCCCACAGGAGCAGTACTTC
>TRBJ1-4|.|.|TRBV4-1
CASSQDRGEKLFF
TGCGCCAGCAGCCAGGACCGGGGGGAAAAACTGTTTTTT